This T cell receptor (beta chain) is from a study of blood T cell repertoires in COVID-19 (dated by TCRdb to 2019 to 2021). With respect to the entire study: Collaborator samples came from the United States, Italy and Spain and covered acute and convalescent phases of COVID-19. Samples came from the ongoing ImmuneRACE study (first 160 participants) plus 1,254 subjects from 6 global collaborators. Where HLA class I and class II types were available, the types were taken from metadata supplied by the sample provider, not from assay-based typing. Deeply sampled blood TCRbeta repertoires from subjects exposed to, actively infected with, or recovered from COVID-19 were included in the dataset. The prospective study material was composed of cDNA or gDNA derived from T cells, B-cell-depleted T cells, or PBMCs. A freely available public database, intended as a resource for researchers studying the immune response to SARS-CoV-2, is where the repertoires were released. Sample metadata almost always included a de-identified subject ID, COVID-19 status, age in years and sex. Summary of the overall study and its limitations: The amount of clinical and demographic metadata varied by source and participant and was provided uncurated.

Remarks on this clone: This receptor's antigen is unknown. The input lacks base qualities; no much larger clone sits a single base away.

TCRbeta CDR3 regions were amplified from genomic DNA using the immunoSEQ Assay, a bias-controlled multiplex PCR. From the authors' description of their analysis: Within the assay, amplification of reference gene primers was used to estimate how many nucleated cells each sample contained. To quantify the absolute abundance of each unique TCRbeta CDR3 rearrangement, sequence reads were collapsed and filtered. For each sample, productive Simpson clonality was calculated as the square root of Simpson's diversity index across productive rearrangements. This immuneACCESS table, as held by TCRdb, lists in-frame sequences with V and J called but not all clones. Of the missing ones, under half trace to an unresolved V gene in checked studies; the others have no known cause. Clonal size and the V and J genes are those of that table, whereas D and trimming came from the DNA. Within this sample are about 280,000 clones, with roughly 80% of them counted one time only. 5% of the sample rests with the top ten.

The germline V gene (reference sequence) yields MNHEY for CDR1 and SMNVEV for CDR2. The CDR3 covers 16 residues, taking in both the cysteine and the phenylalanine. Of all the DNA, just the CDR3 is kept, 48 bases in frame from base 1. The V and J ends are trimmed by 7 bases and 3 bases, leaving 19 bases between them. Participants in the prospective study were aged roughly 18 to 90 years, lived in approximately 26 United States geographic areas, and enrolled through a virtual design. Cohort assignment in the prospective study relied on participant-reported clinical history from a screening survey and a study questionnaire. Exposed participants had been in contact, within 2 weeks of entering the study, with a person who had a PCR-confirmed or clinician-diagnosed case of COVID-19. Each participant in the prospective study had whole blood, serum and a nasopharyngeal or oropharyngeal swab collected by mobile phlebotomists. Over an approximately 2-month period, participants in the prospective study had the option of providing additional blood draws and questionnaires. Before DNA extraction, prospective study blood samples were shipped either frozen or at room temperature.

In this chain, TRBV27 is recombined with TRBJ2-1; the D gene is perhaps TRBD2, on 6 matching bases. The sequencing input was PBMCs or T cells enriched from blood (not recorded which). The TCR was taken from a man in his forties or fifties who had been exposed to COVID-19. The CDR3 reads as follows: CASKSQYASVYNEQFF. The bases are TGTGCCAGCAAGTCTCAGTACGCTAGCGTCTACAATGAGCAGTTCTTC.